The 14 T cell receptor beta chains below were found in one sample sequenced in a study of shared clonotypes between healthy human individuals. TCRdb's table, derived via immunoSEQ multiplex PCR, lists solely in-frame clones and lacks some. The table shows fewer than 550,000 clones, with about 79% occurring only once. Sequenced: PBMCs. Receptors were obtained from a woman in her 40s in good health. Some clones in this sample may be carry-over from other donors' samples.

This chain connects TRBV20-1 to TRBJ1-1; no clear D gene. The CDR3 contains 11 residues. V dropped 6 bases and J dropped 6 bases, with 11 bases sitting between them. Germline CDR1 is DFQATT and CDR2 is SNEGSKA (reference sequence). This CDR3 reads CSALEVPEAFF. The CDR3 DNA is TGCAGTGCGCTGGAGGTTCCTGAAGCTTTCTTT.

The rearrangement joins TRBV27 to TRBJ2-3; 8 bases map to TRBD2. With 4 bases clipped from V and 1 base from J, the junction kept 4 bases outside the gene matches. This CDR3 is built from 15 residues. The germline V gene has CDR1 MNHEY and CDR2 SMNVEV (reference sequence). The CDR3 protein is CASSSGTRGTDTQYF. The DNA of the CDR3 is TGTGCCAGCAGTTCCGGGACTAGAGGCACAGATACGCAGTATTTT.

This chain connects TRBV4-3 to TRBJ2-5; D gene uncertain. Trimming took 3 bases from V and 1 from J, leaving 6 bases between them. The CDR3 is 13 amino acids. Per the germline V gene, CDR1 is LGHNA and CDR2 is YSLEER. CDR3 sequence (DNA): TGCGCCAGCAGCCAGCGACTCCAAGAGACCCAGTACTTC. Translated, it gives CASSQRLQETQYF.

This clone appeared a single time. This rearrangement joins TRBV7-2 to TRBJ1-4; the D is unclear. Per germline, CDR1 SGHTA and CDR2 FQGNSA. The length of the CDR3 is 15 residues. Trimming removed 1 base at V and 0 bases at J, with 6 bases between. CDR3 loop: CASSLELATNEKLFF. CDR3 coding DNA: TGTGCCAGCAGCTTAGAGCTAGCAACTAATGAAAAACTGTTTTTT.

This chain links TRBV2 with TRBJ1-2; D might be TRBD1 (5 bases). The length of the CDR3 is 13 residues. Germline lookup yields CDR1 SNHLY and CDR2 FYNNEI. Trimming pared 7 bases from V and 7 bases from J, leaving 16 bases between. The CDR3 DNA reads as TGTGCCAGCACCCGGGGCGGCTGGAGTGGCTACACCTTC. This codes for CASTRGGWSGYTF.

The chain combines TRBV18 with TRBJ1-3; D unclear. Germline lookup yields CDR1 KGHSH and CDR2 LQKENI. Trimming took off 0 bases at V and 2 bases at J, with 2 bases between the two ends. The CDR3 spans 13 residues. The CDR3 DNA follows: TGTGCCAGCTCACCACCGGCTGGAAACACCATATATTTT. Translated, it gives CASSPPAGNTIYF.

In this sample, this clone turned up a few times. V and J are TRBV7-9 and TRBJ1-5; D is ambiguous. Trimming took off 1 base at V and 2 bases at J, with 9 bases between the two ends. Germline CDR1 reads SEHNR; CDR2 reads FQNEAQ (reference sequence). The CDR3 loop spans 15 amino acids. CDR3 in amino acids: CASSLEGLGNQPQHF. CDR3 sequence (DNA): TGTGCCAGCAGCTTAGAAGGTTTAGGCAATCAGCCCCAGCATTTT.

The CDR3, as DNA: TGTGCCAGCAGTGCCCGGGTAGCGGGAGCGGGCGAGCAGTACTTC. This gives the protein CASSARVAGAGEQYF. The V and J genes are TRBV25-1 and TRBJ2-7, with 9 bases aligning to TRBD2. The germline V gene encodes CDR1 MGHDK and CDR2 SYGVNS. V lost 4 bases, J lost 6 bases, and 10 bases stayed unmatched. The CDR3 spans 15 residues.

The chain uses TRBV9 and TRBJ2-1; D is perhaps TRBD2 (6 bases). Trimming took off 4 bases at V and 3 bases at J, with 14 bases between the two ends. Looked up from germline, CDR1 is SGDLS and CDR2 is YYNGEE. This CDR3 region has 15 residues. The CDR3 is CASSLGDSVYNEQFF. The DNA for the CDR3 is TGTGCCAGCAGCCTGGGGGACTCAGTCTACAATGAGCAGTTCTTC.

Here the CDR3 reads CASSVPKGEDNEQFF. The CDR3 DNA is TGTGCCAGCAGCGTACCTAAGGGAGAGGACAATGAGCAGTTCTTC. The gene calls are TRBV9 and TRBJ2-1, with D perhaps TRBD2 (5 bases). V was pared by 1 base and J by 5 bases, with 13 bases between. Germline V gene sequence: CDR1 SGDLS, CDR2 YYNGEE. The CDR3 runs to 15 residues.

This clone was detected ten times or more. The chain is built from TRBV19 and TRBJ2-7, with TRBD2 matching 7 bases. J lost 2 bases, V lost 6 bases, and 10 bases had no gene match. The V gene's germline CDR1 is LNHDA and CDR2 SQIVND (reference sequence). The CDR3 consists of 15 residues. For the CDR3, the DNA is TGTGCCAGTAGGTCCCGGACTAGAACCCCCTACGAGCAGTACTTC. Protein: CASRSRTRTPYEQYF.

The CDR3 region is CASSTISGRGTGELFF. Here the CDR3 DNA reads TGTGCCAGCAGCACAATCAGCGGGAGGGGGACCGGGGAGCTGTTTTTT. The genes are TRBV11-2 and TRBJ2-2; 10 bases are a match to TRBD2. There are 16 residues in the CDR3. J gave up 5 bases and V 5 bases, and 8 bases lay outside the gene matches. CDR1 is SGHAT and CDR2 is FQNNGV in the germline V gene.

This rearrangement joins TRBV29-1 to TRBJ2-1; 11 nucleotides line up with TRBD2. The CDR3 is 13 amino acids. CDR1 and CDR2 (germline): SQVTM, ANQGSEA. V lost 7 bases to trimming and J lost 7 bases; unmatched junction nucleotides: 6. The CDR3 DNA reads TGCAGCGCTAGCGGGAGGTCGAGTAATGAGCAGTTCTTC. Protein sequence: CSASGRSSNEQFF.

V gene TRBV5-1 combines with J gene TRBJ2-5, with D perhaps being TRBD1 or TRBD2 (5 bases each). Germline V gene lookup returns CDR1 SGHRS and CDR2 YFSETQ. Trimming shortened V by 3 bases and J by 1 base, and 10 bases separated the two germline ends. There are 14 residues in the CDR3. In DNA, the CDR3 is TGCGCCAGCAGCTCCTTGGGGGTCCAAGAGACCCAGTACTTC. Its protein product is CASSSLGVQETQYF.